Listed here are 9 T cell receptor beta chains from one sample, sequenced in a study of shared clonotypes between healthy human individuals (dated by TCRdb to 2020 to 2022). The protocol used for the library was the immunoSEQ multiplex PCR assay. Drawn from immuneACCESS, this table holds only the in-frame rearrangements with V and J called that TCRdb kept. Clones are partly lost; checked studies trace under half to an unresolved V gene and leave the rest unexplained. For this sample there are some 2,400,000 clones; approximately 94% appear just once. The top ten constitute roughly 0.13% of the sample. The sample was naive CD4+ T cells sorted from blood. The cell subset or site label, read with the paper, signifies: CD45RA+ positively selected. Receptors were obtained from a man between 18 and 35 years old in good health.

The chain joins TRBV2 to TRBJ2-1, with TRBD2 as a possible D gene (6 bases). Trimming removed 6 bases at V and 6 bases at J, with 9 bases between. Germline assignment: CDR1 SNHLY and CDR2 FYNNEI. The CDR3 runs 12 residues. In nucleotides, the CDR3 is TGTGCCAGCAGGGGAGGCGGCAATGAGCAGTTCTTC. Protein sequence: CASRGGGNEQFF.

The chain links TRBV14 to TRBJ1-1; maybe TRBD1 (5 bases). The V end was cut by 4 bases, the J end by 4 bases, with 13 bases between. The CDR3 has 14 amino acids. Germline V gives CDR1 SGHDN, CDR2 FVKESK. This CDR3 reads CASSPQGGGTEAFF. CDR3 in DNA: TGTGCCAGCAGCCCTCAAGGCGGGGGCACTGAAGCTTTCTTT.

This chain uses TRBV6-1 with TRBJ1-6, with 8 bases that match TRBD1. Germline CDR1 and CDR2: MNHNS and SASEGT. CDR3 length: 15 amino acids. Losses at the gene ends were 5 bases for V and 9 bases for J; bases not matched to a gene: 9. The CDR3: CASSSRDRNGSPLHF. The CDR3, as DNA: TGTGCCAGCAGTTCCCGGGACAGGAACGGTTCACCCCTCCACTTT.

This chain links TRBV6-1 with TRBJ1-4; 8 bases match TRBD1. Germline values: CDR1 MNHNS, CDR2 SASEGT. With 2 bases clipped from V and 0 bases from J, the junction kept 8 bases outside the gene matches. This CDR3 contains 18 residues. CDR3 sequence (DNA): TGTGCCAGCAGTGAACGATTTTTACAGGGGGCAACTAATGAAAAACTGTTTTTT. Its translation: CASSERFLQGATNEKLFF.

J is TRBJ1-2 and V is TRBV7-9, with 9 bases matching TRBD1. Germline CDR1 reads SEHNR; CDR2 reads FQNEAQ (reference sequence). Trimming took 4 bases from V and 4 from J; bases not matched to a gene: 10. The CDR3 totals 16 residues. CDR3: CASSSHDRGDTYGYTF. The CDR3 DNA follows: TGTGCCAGCAGCTCCCACGACAGGGGGGACACCTATGGCTACACCTTC. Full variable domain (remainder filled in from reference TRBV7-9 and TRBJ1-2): DTGVSQNPRHKITKRGQNVTFRCDPISEHNRLYWYRQTLGQGPEFLTYFQNEAQLEKSRLLSDRFSAERPKGSFSTLEIQRTEQGDSAMYLCASSSHDRGDTYGYTFGSGTRLTVV.

The CDR3 coding sequence is TGTGCCAGCAGTGAGCCGACAGGGCCCTTAACTGAAGCTTTCTTT. Protein product: CASSEPTGPLTEAFF. The chain uses TRBV25-1 and TRBJ1-1; 7 bases align to TRBD1. The germline V gene encodes CDR1 MGHDK and CDR2 SYGVNS. The V gene end was trimmed by 3 bases and the J gene end by 5 bases; junction bases not matched to a gene: 9. CDR3 length: 15 residues.

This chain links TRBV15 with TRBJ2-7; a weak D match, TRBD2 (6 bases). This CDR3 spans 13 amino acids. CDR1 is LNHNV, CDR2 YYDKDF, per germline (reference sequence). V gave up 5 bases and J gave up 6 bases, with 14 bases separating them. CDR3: CATSERVAAEQYF. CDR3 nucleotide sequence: TGTGCCACCAGCGAGAGGGTAGCGGCCGAGCAGTACTTC.

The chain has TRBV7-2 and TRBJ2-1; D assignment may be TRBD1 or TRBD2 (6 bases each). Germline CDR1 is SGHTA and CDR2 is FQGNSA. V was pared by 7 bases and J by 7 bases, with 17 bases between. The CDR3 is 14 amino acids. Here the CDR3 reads CASTVGGPGNEQFF. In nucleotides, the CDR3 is TGTGCCAGCACCGTTGGGGGGCCTGGAAATGAGCAGTTCTTC.

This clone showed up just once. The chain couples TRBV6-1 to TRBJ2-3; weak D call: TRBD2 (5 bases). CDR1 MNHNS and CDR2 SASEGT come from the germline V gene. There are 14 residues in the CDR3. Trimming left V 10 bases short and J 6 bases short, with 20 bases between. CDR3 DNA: TGTGCCACCTACGGAGGACTCCCTGTGGATACGCAGTATTTT. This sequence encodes CATYGGLPVDTQYF.